These T cell receptor beta chains were read from a single sample in a study of a mutant IDH1 vaccine in newly diagnosed glioma. Using immunoSEQ multiplex PCR, the repertoire was profiled, and TCRdb retains in-frame clones only, with some absent. The sample lists approximately 30,000 clones, about 70% seen once, with approximately 7.5% in the top ten. These TCRs' antigens remain unknown. The source was PBMCs, collected from a glioma patient whose treatment included an IDH1 peptide vaccine. These receptors all stem from a man aged 45-60 years with glioma. CDR3s include the opening cysteine and the closing phenylalanine or tryptophan. Some rows mark clone size as missing; the rest say once, few, many or name a class of expanded clone.

>TRBJ1-1|TRBV7-9|.
CASTYQGAGEAFF
>TRBJ1-4|TRBV6-5|.
CASAKTGREKLFF
>TRBJ1-3|TRBV27|.
CASSPNGLQSSGNTIYF
>TRBJ1-6|TRBV9|.
CASSGPGTVGSPLHF
>TRBJ2-2|TRBV7-9|.
CASSLNSGTTGELFF
>TRBJ2-2|TRBV6-6|.
CASRLQGQVGAGELFF
>TRBJ1-1|TRBV27|.
CASKQGRGWGTFF
>TRBJ2-7|TRBV5-6|.
CASSFGASQYEQYF
>TRBJ2-1|TRBV4-1|.
CASSQDRQSTYNEQFF
>TRBJ2-5|TRBV2|.
CASSRPGPETQYF
>TRBJ2-7|TRBV25-1|.
CASTDGIYEQYF
>TRBJ1-2|TRBV19|once
CAAGSVTDYGYTF
>TRBJ1-2|TRBV6-1|.
CASMTGTGGAGGYTF
>TRBJ2-7|TRBV4-3|once
CASSQGTGEPYEQYF
>TRBJ2-3|TRBV5-1|.
CASSPVGTGNTDTQYF
>TRBJ1-1|TRBV30|few
CAWNIPGGTEAFF
>TRBJ2-1|TRBV4-1|.
CASSQVVDNEQFF
>TRBJ2-2|TRBV6-1|.
CASSGGQGVELRNGELFF
>TRBJ2-7|TRBV13|.
CASSRWGGKDEQYF
>TRBJ2-1|TRBV10-2|.
CASSLTSGGSYNEQFF
>TRBJ1-5|TRBV2|few
CASRLESGVGQPQHF
>TRBJ2-7|TRBV6-1|.
CASGLIEPNRQYF
>TRBJ1-2|TRBV20-1|.
CSARFMDGYTF
>TRBJ1-5|TRBV30|.
CAWTRQGMRENQPQHF
>TRBJ2-2|TRBV13|.
CASSYQDTGELFF
>TRBJ2-5|TRBV14|.
CASSHLRDTQETQYF
>TRBJ2-1|TRBV4-3|few
CAISTRLRRVYNEQFF
>TRBJ2-3|TRBV7-2|.
CASSLGGTDTQYF